This T cell receptor beta chain appears in the sequencing data of a study of CD8+CD57+ T cells in acquired aplastic anemia. Study details: Sorted CD4+ and CD8+ cells gave a mean 3.2 ug DNA, range about 0.19 to 27.4 ug.

Profiling of TCR beta VDJ combinations and CDR3 sequences used genomic DNA as template. TCRdb re-analysed the reads in MiXCR, keeping a single row per CDR3 protein. The table lists over 250,000 distinct CDR3 sequences, about three fifths of them singletons, with 1% to 1.5% in the top ten. V lost 6 bases and J lost 3, with 17 bases in between. The CDR3 sequence is 14 residues long. Germline lookup yields CDR1 DFQATT and CDR2 SNEGSKA (reference sequence). Patients picked for sequencing had shown CD8+CD57+ cell expansion detected by flow cytometry. The rearrangement links TRBV20-1 to TRBJ1-2; no firm D call. This clonotype was sampled from a human donor with aplastic anemia. The sequencing input was sorted CD4+, CD8+, or CD8+CD57+ T cells (not recorded which) from PBMCs. CDR3 protein: CSAVLGRRDYGYTF. The CDR3, as DNA: TGCAGTGCCGTGTTGGGCCGGCGGGACTATGGCTACACCTTC.